This entry lists 23 T cell receptor beta chains sequenced from one sample in a study of T-cell reconstitution after alpha-beta-depleted transplantation in children. The TCRbeta library incorporated unique molecular identifiers. TCRdb processed the PCR reads anew with MiXCR; each CDR3 protein has one entry. Of about 78,000 distinct CDR3 sequences listed, approximately 14% are singletons. Sequenced material: PBMCs, mostly from graft donor cells, taken 180 days after TCRalphabeta/CD19-depleted stem cell transplant. All receptors come from a male patient aged 2 to 10 who had a stem cell transplant for acute lymphoblastic leukemia, so the T cells may come from the graft donor.

Details on this clonotype: The conserved phenylalanine or tryptophan normally closing the CDR3 is absent here, so this likely arose from a read error. DNA for the CDR3: TGTGCCAGCAGCTTAGGGGATGTTAGTGGGGACGGGCTTGAAGCTTTCTTA. Translated: CASSLGDVSGDGLEAFL. The chain carries TRBV7-6 and TRBJ1-1; D may be TRBD1 (5 bases). Trimming pared 1 base from V and 7 bases from J, leaving 22 bases between. The V gene's germline CDR1 is SGHVS and CDR2 FNYEAQ. The CDR3 has 17 residues.

This clonotype came up a few times. This chain connects TRBV3-1 to TRBJ2-5, with TRBD1 matching over 8 bases. V was clipped by 4 bases and J by 3 bases; unmatched bases: 4. Looked up from germline, CDR1 is LGHDT and CDR2 is YNNKEL (reference sequence). The CDR3 runs to 14 residues. The chain's CDR3 is CASSLRTGKETQYF. Here the CDR3 DNA reads TGTGCCAGCAGCCTACGGACAGGGAAAGAGACCCAGTACTTC.

V usage is TRBV29-1 and J usage is TRBJ2-1, with 8 bases fitting TRBD1. The germline gives CDR1 SQVTM, CDR2 ANQGSEA. With V trimmed by 6 bases and J by 8 bases, 9 bases remained unmatched. This CDR3 is 13 amino acids long. The CDR3: CSVDRGAADEQFF. The CDR3 DNA reads as TGCAGCGTCGACAGGGGAGCAGCTGATGAGCAGTTCTTC.

CDR3 amino acids: CATSRGKLLNTEAFF. DNA for the CDR3: TGTGCCACCAGCAGAGGGAAACTATTGAACACTGAAGCTTTCTTT. J is TRBJ1-1 and V is TRBV15; D uncertain. The CDR3 totals 15 residues. CDR1 is LNHNV and CDR2 is YYDKDF in the germline V gene (reference sequence). The germline V and J ends were trimmed by 1 base and 0 bases, with 9 bases remaining between them.

The rearrangement joins TRBV11-2 to TRBJ2-5, with 9 bases identical to TRBD1. This CDR3 spans 18 amino acids. V dropped 4 bases and J dropped 4; count of bases not matched to a gene: 16. Germline assignment: CDR1 SGHAT and CDR2 FQNNGV. This chain's CDR3 is CASSSGQGRGRVGETQYF. Written as DNA, the CDR3 is TGTGCCAGCAGCTCCGGACAGGGGAGAGGTCGGGTCGGAGAGACCCAGTACTTC.

In nucleotides, the CDR3 is TGCGCCAGCAGCTTGGTGGGGGGAACGGCTGAAGCTTTCTTT. Translating it yields CASSLVGGTAEAFF. The chain carries TRBV5-1 and TRBJ1-1; weak D call: TRBD1 (5 bases). CDR3 length: 14 residues. Germline CDR1 is SGHRS and CDR2 is YFSETQ. V was cut by 0 bases and J by 6 bases, with 12 bases left in between. Together with reference TRBV5-1 and TRBJ1-1, the CDR3 gives the full variable domain: KAGVTQTPRYLIKTRGQQVTLSCSPISGHRSVSWYQQTPGQGLQFLFEYFSETQRNKGNFPGRFSGRQFSNSRSEMNVSTLELGDSALYLCASSLVGGTAEAFFGQGTRLTVV.

In its sample, this clonotype was seen a few times. CDR3 region: CSAARSGNTIYF. The CDR3 DNA is TGCAGCGCCGCAAGGTCTGGAAACACCATATATTTT. This chain links TRBV29-1 with TRBJ1-3; D is uncertain. V was shortened by 7 bases and J by 1 base, with 8 bases between the two germline ends. The CDR3 covers 12 residues. From germline, CDR1 is SQVTM and CDR2 ANQGSEA. Together with reference TRBV29-1 and TRBJ1-3, the CDR3 gives the full variable domain: SAVISQKPSRDICQRGTSLTIQCQVDSQVTMMFWYRQQPGQSLTLIATANQGSEATYESGFVIDKFPISRPNLTFSTLTVSNMSPEDSSIYLCSAARSGNTIYFGEGSWLTVV.

This clonotype was counted a few times. The chain is built from TRBV20-1 and TRBJ1-1; D gene uncertain. The CDR3 consists of 14 residues. Trimming took off 5 bases at V and 1 base at J, with 14 bases between the two ends. The germline V gene encodes CDR1 DFQATT and CDR2 SNEGSKA (reference sequence). This CDR3 reads CSAPRVGGNTEAFF. The CDR3 DNA is TGCAGTGCTCCACGGGTCGGCGGGAACACTGAAGCTTTCTTT.

The J gene is TRBJ2-3, the V gene TRBV6-5; TRBD2 matches at 7 bases. This CDR3 has 16 residues. Unmatched junction bases numbered 7, after V lost 4 bases and J lost 0 bases. Germline assignment: CDR1 MNHEY and CDR2 SVGAGI. The CDR3: CASSFGLVPSTDTQYF. In DNA, the CDR3 is TGTGCCAGCAGTTTTGGACTAGTTCCTAGCACAGATACGCAGTATTTT.

The chain joins TRBV7-2 to TRBJ2-3; D call uncertain. V gave up 3 bases and J gave up 2 bases, with 9 bases separating them. This CDR3 contains 14 residues. Germline-derived CDR1 and CDR2 are SGHTA and FQGNSA. CDR3 bases: TGTGCCAGCAGCTTTTCCGGCTTCACAGATACGCAGTATTTT. Its protein product is CASSFSGFTDTQYF. The variable domain in full, with the rest retrieved from reference TRBV7-2 and TRBJ2-3, is GAGVSQSPSNKVTEKGKDVELRCDPISGHTALYWYRQSLGQGLEFLIYFQGNSAPDKSGLPSDRFSAERTGGSVSTLTIQRTQQEDSAVYLCASSFSGFTDTQYFGPGTRLTVL.

The chain joins TRBV5-1 to TRBJ1-4; D remains unclear. V lost 0 bases and J 0 bases, leaving 9 bases between the germline ends. Germline-derived CDR1 and CDR2 are SGHRS and YFSETQ. The CDR3 runs to 16 residues. The DNA for the CDR3 is TGCGCCAGCAGCTTGGACGGGCCTGCAACTAATGAAAAACTGTTTTTT. Its translation: CASSLDGPATNEKLFF.

This clonotype came up many times. The rearrangement links TRBV20-1 to TRBJ2-7, with D perhaps TRBD1 (6 bases). Trimming stripped 8 bases from V and 0 bases from J, with 17 bases between. CDR3 length equals 14 residues. Germline V CDR1 and CDR2: DFQATT, SNEGSKA (reference sequence). Here the CDR3 DNA reads TGCAGTATTCCCCGGACAGCCATCTCCTACGAGCAGTACTTC. Its translation is CSIPRTAISYEQYF.

The chain recombines TRBV20-1 with TRBJ2-2; TRBD2 is a possible D gene (6 bases). The germline V and J ends were trimmed by 2 bases and 8 bases, with 12 bases remaining between them. In germline, CDR1 is DFQATT, CDR2 SNEGSKA (reference sequence). The CDR3 contains 13 residues. CDR3 sequence reads: CSARTGLRGELFF. The DNA for the CDR3 is TGCAGTGCTAGAACGGGACTTAGAGGGGAGCTGTTTTTT.

V usage is TRBV20-1 and J usage is TRBJ1-1; D is ambiguous. Germline V CDR1 and CDR2: DFQATT, SNEGSKA (reference sequence). V dropped 5 bases and J dropped 0 bases, with 7 bases sitting between them. The CDR3 extends over 12 amino acids. The CDR3 region has the DNA TGCAGTGCTTCCGGGCTGAACACTGAAGCTTTCTTT. Protein product: CSASGLNTEAFF.

This clonotype was recorded a few times. The chain has TRBV6-2 or TRBV6-3 and TRBJ1-1; D gene uncertain. The V and J ends lost 1 base and 3 bases respectively, with 0 bases between them. Germline values: CDR1 MNHEY, CDR2 SVGEGT. CDR3 size: 11 residues. Here the CDR3 DNA reads TGTGCCAGCAGTTACTACACTGAAGCTTTCTTT. As protein: CASSYYTEAFF.

There are many counts of this clonotype. The CDR3 reads CSAPRLAGGPFPSYEQYF. The DNA for the CDR3 is TGCAGTGCGCCTCGACTAGCGGGGGGGCCCTTTCCTTCCTACGAGCAGTACTTC. The chain employs TRBV20-1 and TRBJ2-7; TRBD2 aligns across 14 bases. Trimming took 6 bases from V and 1 from J; bases not matched to a gene: 14. The CDR3 loop spans 18 amino acids. CDR1 is DFQATT, CDR2 SNEGSKA, per germline (reference sequence).

The genes are TRBV3-1 and TRBJ2-7; no clear D. The germline V gene has CDR1 LGHDT and CDR2 YNNKEL (reference sequence). With 3 bases removed from V and 12 bases from J, the gap between germline ends came to 15 bases. The CDR3 loop spans 12 amino acids. The CDR3 sequence: CASSQRLGRWYF. The CDR3 nucleotides are TGTGCCAGCAGCCAGAGGCTAGGGCGATGGTACTTC.

The chain uses TRBV4-3 and TRBJ1-2; D gene ambiguous. Trimming shortened V by 3 bases and J by 2 bases, and 10 bases separated the two germline ends. Germline CDR1 LGHNA, CDR2 YSLEER. The CDR3 sequence is 14 residues long. Here the CDR3 reads CASSQETINYGYTF. The CDR3, as DNA: TGCGCCAGCAGCCAGGAGACAATCAACTATGGCTACACCTTC.

This chain uses TRBV7-9 with TRBJ2-5; no reliable D call. From germline, CDR1 is SEHNR and CDR2 FQNEAQ (reference sequence). The CDR3 spans 15 residues. V lost 10 bases and J 1 base, leaving 19 bases between the germline ends. The CDR3 sequence: CATSRRLGAQETQYF. In DNA, the CDR3 is TGTGCCACCAGTCGACGACTGGGCGCCCAAGAGACCCAGTACTTC.

This clonotype was counted a few times. The genes are TRBV5-1 and TRBJ2-3; D is unresolved. V dropped 4 bases and J dropped 1 base, with 7 bases sitting between them. Germline values: CDR1 SGHRS, CDR2 YFSETQ. The CDR3 is 13 residues long. This CDR3 reads CASSGPGTDTQYF. For the CDR3, the DNA is TGCGCCAGCAGCGGGCCCGGCACAGATACGCAGTATTTT.

This clonotype was counted many times. The chain is built from TRBV7-2 and TRBJ2-7, with no clear D. The CDR3 length is 11 residues. Trimming removed 7 bases at V and 3 bases at J, with 7 bases between. Per germline, CDR1 SGHTA and CDR2 FQGNSA. For the CDR3, the DNA is TGTGCCAGCATCCTAGGCTACGAGCAGTACTTC. This codes for CASILGYEQYF. The full variable domain, in which reference TRBV7-2 and TRBJ2-7 provide the parts outside the CDR3, is GAGVSQSPSNKVTEKGKDVELRCDPISGHTALYWYRQSLGQGLEFLIYFQGNSAPDKSGLPSDRFSAERTGGSVSTLTIQRTQQEDSAVYLCASILGYEQYFGPGTRLTVT.

CDR3: CASSPGRRLAKNIQYF. The CDR3 DNA reads as TGTGCCAGCAGTCCTGGACGGAGACTAGCCAAAAACATTCAGTACTTC. The chain is built from TRBV27 and TRBJ2-4; no firm D call. The CDR3 length is 16 residues. Germline CDR1 MNHEY, CDR2 SMNVEV (reference sequence). V shed 5 bases and J shed 0 bases, with 14 bases lying between them.

The chain couples TRBV20-1 to TRBJ2-5; 7 positions match TRBD2. This CDR3 has 15 residues. CDR1 is DFQATT and CDR2 is SNEGSKA in the germline V gene (reference sequence). The ends lost 6 bases at V and 4 bases at J; junction bases unmatched: 14. The CDR3 bases are TGCAGTGCCCTTCGAACGGGGGGTTGGGGAGAGACCCAGTACTTC. As protein: CSALRTGGWGETQYF.